A single sample is the source of the 3 T cell receptor beta chains below, sequenced in a study of T cell responses to AZD1222 COVID-19 vaccine. Using immunoSEQ multiplex PCR, the repertoire was profiled, and TCRdb retains in-frame clones only, with some absent. The sample lists about 120,000 clones; around 94% were seen once. The specimen was peripheral blood, collected 28 days after the second AZD1222 dose. These TCRs come from an adult who received the AZD1222 COVID-19 vaccine.

The chain links TRBV12-1 to TRBJ2-3; the DNA was not compared with TRBD2, the D call given in the table. TRBV12-1 has pseudogene status. This CDR3 spans 16 amino acids. CDR3 nucleotide sequence: TGTGCCAGCAGCTCGGAGACTAGCGGGAACACAGATACGCAGTATTTT. This translates into CASSSETSGNTDTQYF.

This sequence joins TRBV18 and TRBJ2-3; 12 positions match TRBD1. Germline CDR1 reads KGHSH; CDR2 reads LQKENI. The CDR3 sequence is 16 residues long. V gave up 3 bases and J gave up 3 bases; unmatched junction bases: 4. The CDR3, as DNA: TGTGCCAGCTCACCGGGACAGGGGGCAGGAACAGATACGCAGTATTTT. Translated, it gives CASSPGQGAGTDTQYF. Based on the CDR3 plus reference TRBV18 and TRBJ2-3, the full variable domain is NAGVMQNPRHLVRRRGQEARLRCSPMKGHSHVYWYRQLPEEGLKFMVYLQKENIIDESGMPKERFSAEFPKEGPSILRIQQVVRGDSAAYFCASSPGQGAGTDTQYFGPGTRLTVL.

A single count supports this clone. The chain employs TRBV5-1 and TRBJ1-1, with unresolved D. V was shortened by 1 base and J by 2 bases, with 9 bases between the two germline ends. From germline, CDR1 is SGHRS and CDR2 YFSETQ. The CDR3 contains 14 residues. CDR3 region: CASSLWGSNTEAFF. The CDR3 nucleotides read TGCGCCAGCAGCTTGTGGGGTAGTAACACTGAAGCTTTCTTT.